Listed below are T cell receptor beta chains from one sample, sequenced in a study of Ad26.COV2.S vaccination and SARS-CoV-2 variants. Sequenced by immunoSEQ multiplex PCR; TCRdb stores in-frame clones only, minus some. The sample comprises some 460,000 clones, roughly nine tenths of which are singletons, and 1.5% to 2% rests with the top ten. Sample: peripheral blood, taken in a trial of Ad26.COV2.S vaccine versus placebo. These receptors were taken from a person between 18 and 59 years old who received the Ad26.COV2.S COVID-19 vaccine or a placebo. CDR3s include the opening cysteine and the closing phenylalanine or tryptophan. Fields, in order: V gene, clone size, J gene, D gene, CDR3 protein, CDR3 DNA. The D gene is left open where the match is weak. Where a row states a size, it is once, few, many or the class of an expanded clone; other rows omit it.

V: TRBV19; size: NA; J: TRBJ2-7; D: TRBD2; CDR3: CASSIVAGGYEQYF; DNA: TGTGCCAGTAGTATAGTAGCGGGAGGTTACGAGCAGTACTTC
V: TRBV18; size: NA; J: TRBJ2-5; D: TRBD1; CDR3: CASSPGQGARETQYF; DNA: TGTGCCAGCTCACCGGGACAGGGGGCGAGAGAGACCCAGTACTTC
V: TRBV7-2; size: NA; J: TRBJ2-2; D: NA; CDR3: CASRGRRRSNTGELFF; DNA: TGTGCCAGCAGGGGACGGAGGCGGTCCAACACCGGGGAGCTGTTTTTT
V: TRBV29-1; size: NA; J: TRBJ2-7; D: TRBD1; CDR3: CSVTGTGGRWEYF; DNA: TGCAGCGTAACCGGGACAGGGGGTCGTTGGGAGTACTTC
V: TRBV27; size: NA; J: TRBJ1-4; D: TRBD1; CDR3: CASSRIGQGSEKLFF; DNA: TGTGCCAGCAGTAGAATCGGACAGGGGAGTGAAAAACTGTTTTTT
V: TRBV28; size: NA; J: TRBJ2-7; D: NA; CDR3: CASSFRRRRGEQYF; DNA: TGTGCCAGCAGTTTCCGGCGGAGAAGGGGCGAGCAGTACTTC
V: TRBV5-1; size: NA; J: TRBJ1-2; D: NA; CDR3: CASSITPGAEGYTF; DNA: TGCGCCAGCAGCATAACCCCAGGGGCCGAAGGCTACACCTTC
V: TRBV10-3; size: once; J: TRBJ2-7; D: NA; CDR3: CAIKDSPYEQYF; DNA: TGTGCCATCAAAGACAGTCCCTACGAGCAGTACTTC
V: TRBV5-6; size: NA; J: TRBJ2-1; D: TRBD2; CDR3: CASSLGPLAGVVYNEQFF; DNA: TGTGCCAGCAGCTTGGGCCCTCTAGCGGGGGTAGTCTACAATGAGCAGTTCTTC
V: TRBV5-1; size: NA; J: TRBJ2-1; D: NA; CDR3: CASSLDNEQFF; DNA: TGCGCCAGCAGCTTAGACAATGAGCAGTTCTTC
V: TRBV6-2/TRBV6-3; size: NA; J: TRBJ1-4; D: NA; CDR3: CASSYSDPGWTNEKLFF; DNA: TGTGCCAGCAGTTACTCGGACCCTGGATGGACTAATGAAAAACTGTTTTTT
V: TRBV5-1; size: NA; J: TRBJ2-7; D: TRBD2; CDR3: CASSRGTSGRLQSYEQYF; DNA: TGCGCCAGCAGCCGAGGGACTAGCGGGAGACTCCAAAGCTACGAGCAGTACTTC
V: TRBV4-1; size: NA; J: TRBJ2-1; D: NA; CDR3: CASSRKSETASYNEQFF; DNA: TGCGCCAGCAGCCGGAAGAGCGAGACAGCCTCCTACAATGAGCAGTTCTTC
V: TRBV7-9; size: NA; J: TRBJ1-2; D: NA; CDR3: CASSPYSTATNYGYTF; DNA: TGTGCCAGCAGCCCCTACTCGACAGCCACTAACTATGGCTACACCTTC
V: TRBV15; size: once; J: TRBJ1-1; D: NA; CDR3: CATASGAFWNTEAFF; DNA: TGTGCCACCGCGAGCGGGGCGTTTTGGAACACTGAAGCTTTCTTT
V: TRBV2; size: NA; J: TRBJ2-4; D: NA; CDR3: CATLPDRLAKNIQYF; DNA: TGTGCCACCTTACCAGACAGGTTAGCCAAAAACATTCAGTACTTC
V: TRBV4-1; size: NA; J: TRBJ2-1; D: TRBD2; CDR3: CASSQVAPGLIDEQFF; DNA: TGCGCCAGCAGCCAAGTGGCACCGGGACTAATCGATGAGCAGTTCTTC
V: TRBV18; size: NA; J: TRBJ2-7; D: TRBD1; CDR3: CASSLGQGSSYEQYF; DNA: TGTGCCAGCTCTCTTGGACAGGGAAGCTCCTACGAGCAGTACTTC
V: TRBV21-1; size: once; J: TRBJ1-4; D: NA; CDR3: CASSLEQGLNEKLFF; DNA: TGTGCCAGCAGCCTGGAACAGGGCCTTAATGAAAAACTGTTTTTT
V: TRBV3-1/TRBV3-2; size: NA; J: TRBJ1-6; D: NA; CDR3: CASSQSRSNSPLHF; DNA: TGTGCCAGCAGCCAATCCCGGAGTAATTCACCCCTCCACTTT
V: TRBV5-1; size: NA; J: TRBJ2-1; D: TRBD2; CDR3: CASSLVLAEHNEQFF; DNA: TGCGCCAGCAGCTTGGTACTAGCGGAGCACAATGAGCAGTTCTTC
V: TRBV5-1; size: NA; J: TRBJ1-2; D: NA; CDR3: CASSLVGDGYTF; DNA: TGCGCCAGCAGCTTGGTGGGGGATGGCTACACCTTC
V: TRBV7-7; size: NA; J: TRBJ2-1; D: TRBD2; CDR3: CASSPGTSGYNEQFF; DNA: TGTGCTAGCAGCCCCGGGACTAGCGGCTACAATGAGCAGTTCTTC
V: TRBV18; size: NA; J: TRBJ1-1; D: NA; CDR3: CASSTGTLNLNTEAFF; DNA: TGTGCCAGCTCGACCGGGACGCTGAATTTGAACACTGAAGCTTTCTTT